Below, 10 T cell receptor beta chains from the same sample are listed, as sequenced in a study of early T cells in non-severe SARS-CoV-2 infection. TCRdb re-analysed the 5' RACE reads in MiXCR, keeping a single row per CDR3 protein. The top ten clones hold approximately 9% of a sample with 55,000 to 65,000 distinct CDR3 sequences, roughly 9.7% of them seen once. Sequencing was performed on whole blood. The receptors were sampled from an adult who was a healthcare worker with PCR-confirmed SARS-CoV-2 infection or an uninfected control (not recorded which).

This clonotype was recorded many times. The gene calls are TRBV3-1 and TRBJ2-2, with 12 bases that match TRBD2. The CDR3 length is 18 residues. The V gene end was trimmed by 8 bases and the J gene end by 0 bases; junction bases not matched to a gene: 10. CDR1 is LGHDT and CDR2 is YNNKEL in the germline V gene (reference sequence). The CDR3 spells CASGGLAGGITNTGELFF. CDR3 in DNA: TGTGCCAGCGGGGGCCTAGCGGGAGGGATCACGAACACCGGGGAGCTGTTTTTT.

There are many counts of this clonotype. CDR3 in amino acids: CASSSRAGTGSTDTQYF. In DNA, the CDR3 is TGTGCCAGCAGCTCCAGGGCCGGGACAGGGAGCACAGATACGCAGTATTTT. This chain uses TRBV7-2 with TRBJ2-3; 9 bases match TRBD1. There are 17 residues in the CDR3. CDR1 is SGHTA, CDR2 FQGNSA, per germline. Trimming cost V 4 bases and J 0 bases; bases outside gene matches: 8.

The sample holds many counts of this clonotype. This rearrangement joins TRBV12-3 or TRBV12-4 to TRBJ1-1; D perhaps matches TRBD1 (5 bases). The V gene lost 1 base and the J gene lost 10 bases, with 13 bases spanning the gap. This CDR3 spans 13 amino acids. CDR3 in DNA: TGTGCCAGCAGTTTAGGAATCAGGGATGGAGCTTTCTTT. Amino acids: CASSLGIRDGAFF.

This clonotype was seen repeatedly, ten times or more. The rearrangement uses TRBV5-1 and TRBJ1-4, with D tentatively TRBD1 (5 bases). The CDR3 has 13 amino acids. Trimming stripped 4 bases from V and 5 bases from J, with 9 bases between. Germline CDR1 and CDR2: SGHRS and YFSETQ. The DNA of the CDR3 is TGCGCCAGCAGCCTGGGACGGAATGAAAAACTGTTTTTT. It yields the protein CASSLGRNEKLFF.

The sample holds many counts of this clonotype. This chain joins TRBV6-5 and TRBJ2-7; D remains ambiguous. The CDR3 covers 14 residues. CDR1 is MNHEY and CDR2 is SVGAGI in the germline V gene. Trimming removed 7 bases at V and 6 bases at J, with 19 bases between. DNA of the CDR3: TGTGCCAGCACCCGCGAGGCTGTTCCGGCCGAGCAGTACTTC. Translated, it gives CASTREAVPAEQYF.

This clonotype was counted a few times. The chain is built from TRBV12-3 or TRBV12-4 and TRBJ1-1; D is ambiguous. V was clipped by 0 bases and J by 0 bases, with 5 bases between them. The CDR3 covers 14 residues. Here the CDR3 DNA reads TGTGCCAGCAGTTTAGCGCTTGTGAACACTGAAGCTTTCTTT. Translated, it gives CASSLALVNTEAFF.

By share, this clonotype ranks as medium-sized. The V call is TRBV20-1, the J call TRBJ2-1; D is possibly TRBD2 (6 bases). The germline V and J ends were trimmed by 6 bases and 0 bases, with 15 bases remaining between them. Germline lookup yields CDR1 DFQATT and CDR2 SNEGSKA (reference sequence). The CDR3 loop spans 15 amino acids. This chain's CDR3 is CSAQDGGISYNEQFF. Here the CDR3 DNA reads TGCAGTGCCCAAGACGGCGGGATCTCCTACAATGAGCAGTTCTTC.

This clonotype was detected many times. The V gene is TRBV24-1, the J gene TRBJ2-3, with TRBD2 identical over 10 bases. The CDR3 has 19 residues. Germline values: CDR1 KGHDR, CDR2 SFDVKD. The V gene end was trimmed by 0 bases and the J gene end by 4 bases; junction bases not matched to a gene: 12. The chain's CDR3 is CATSDLGGASGSRADTQYF. Here the CDR3 DNA reads TGTGCCACCAGTGATTTGGGGGGGGCTAGCGGGAGTCGAGCAGATACGCAGTATTTT.

This clonotype was found a few times. The chain has TRBV20-1 and TRBJ2-1; 10 bases align to TRBD2. The V gene's germline CDR1 is DFQATT and CDR2 SNEGSKA (reference sequence). The CDR3 is 18 residues long. The V and J ends lost 0 bases and 7 bases, in that order; junction bases with no gene match: 15. The CDR3 reads CSARDPRAVLAGWNEQFF. In nucleotides, the CDR3 is TGCAGTGCTAGAGACCCACGGGCCGTACTAGCGGGATGGAATGAGCAGTTCTTC.

This clonotype occurred a few times. The chain employs TRBV24-1 and TRBJ2-1; unclear D gene. The CDR3 consists of 15 residues. Germline CDR1 reads KGHDR; CDR2 reads SFDVKD. Trimming shortened V by 3 bases and J by 0 bases, and 8 bases separated the two germline ends. CDR3 bases: TGTGCCACCAGTGATCGAGGCCTCTCCTACAATGAGCAGTTCTTC. This encodes CATSDRGLSYNEQFF.